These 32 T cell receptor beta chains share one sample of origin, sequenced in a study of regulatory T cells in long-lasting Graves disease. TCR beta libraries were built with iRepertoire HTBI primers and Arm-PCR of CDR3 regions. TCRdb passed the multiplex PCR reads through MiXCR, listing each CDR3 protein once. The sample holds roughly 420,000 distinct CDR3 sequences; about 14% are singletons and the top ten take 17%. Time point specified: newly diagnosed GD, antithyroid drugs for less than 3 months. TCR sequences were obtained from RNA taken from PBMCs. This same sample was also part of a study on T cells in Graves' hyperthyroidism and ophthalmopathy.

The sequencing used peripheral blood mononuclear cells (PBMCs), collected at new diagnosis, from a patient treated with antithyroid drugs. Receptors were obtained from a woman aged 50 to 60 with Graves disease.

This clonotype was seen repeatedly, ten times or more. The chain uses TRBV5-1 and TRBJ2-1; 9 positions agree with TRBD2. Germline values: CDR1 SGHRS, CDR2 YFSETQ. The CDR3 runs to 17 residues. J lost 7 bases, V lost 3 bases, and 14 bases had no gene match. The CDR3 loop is CASSSALVAGGPNEQFF. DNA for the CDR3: TGCGCCAGCAGCTCCGCTTTGGTTGCGGGAGGGCCGAATGAGCAGTTCTTC. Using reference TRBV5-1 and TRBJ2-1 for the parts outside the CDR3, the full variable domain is KAGVTQTPRYLIKTRGQQVTLSCSPISGHRSVSWYQQTPGQGLQFLFEYFSETQRNKGNFPGRFSGRQFSNSRSEMNVSTLELGDSALYLCASSSALVAGGPNEQFFGPGTRLTVL.

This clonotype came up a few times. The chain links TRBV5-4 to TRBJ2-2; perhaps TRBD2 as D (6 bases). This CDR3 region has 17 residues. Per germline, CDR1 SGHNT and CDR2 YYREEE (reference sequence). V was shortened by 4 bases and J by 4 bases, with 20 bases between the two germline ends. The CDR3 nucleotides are TGTGCCAGCAGCGCGGGGACTTCCCCGGCGGGCACCGGGGAGCTGTTTTTT. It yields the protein CASSAGTSPAGTGELFF.

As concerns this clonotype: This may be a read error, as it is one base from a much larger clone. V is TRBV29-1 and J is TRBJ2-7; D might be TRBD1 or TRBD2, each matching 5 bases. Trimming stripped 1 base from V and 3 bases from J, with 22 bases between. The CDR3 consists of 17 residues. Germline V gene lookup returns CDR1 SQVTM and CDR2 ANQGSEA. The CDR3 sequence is CSVEGGDLTGWGYEQYF. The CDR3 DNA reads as TGCAGCGTTGAAGGTGGGGACCTGACTGGGTGGGGCTACGAGCAGTACTTC.

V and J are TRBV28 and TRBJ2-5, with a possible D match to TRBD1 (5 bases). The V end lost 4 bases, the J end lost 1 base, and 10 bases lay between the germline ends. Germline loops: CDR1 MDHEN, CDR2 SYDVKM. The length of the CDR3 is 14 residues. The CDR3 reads CASSYIGAQETQYF. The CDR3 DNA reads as TGTGCCAGCAGTTATATAGGGGCCCAAGAGACCCAGTACTTC. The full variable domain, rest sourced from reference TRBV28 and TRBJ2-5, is DVKVTQSSRYLVKRTGEKVFLECVQDMDHENMFWYRQDPGLGLRLIYFSYDVKMKEKGDIPEGYSVSREKKERFSLILESASTNQTSMYLCASSYIGAQETQYFGPGTRLLVL.

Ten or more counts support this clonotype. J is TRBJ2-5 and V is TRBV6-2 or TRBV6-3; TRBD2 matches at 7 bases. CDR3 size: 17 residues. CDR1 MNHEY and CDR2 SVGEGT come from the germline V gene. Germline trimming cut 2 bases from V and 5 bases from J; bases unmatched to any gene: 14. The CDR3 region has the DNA TGTGCCAGCAGTTACGGGGCCGGACTGGCGGGAGTGGAGACCCAGTACTTC. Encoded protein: CASSYGAGLAGVETQYF.

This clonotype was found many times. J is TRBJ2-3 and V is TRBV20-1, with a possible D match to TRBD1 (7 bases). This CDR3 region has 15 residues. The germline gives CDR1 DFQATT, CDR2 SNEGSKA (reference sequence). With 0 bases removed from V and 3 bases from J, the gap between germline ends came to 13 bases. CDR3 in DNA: TGCAGTGCTAGAGATCCACAGGGGAGGACAGATACGCAGTATTTT. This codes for CSARDPQGRTDTQYF.

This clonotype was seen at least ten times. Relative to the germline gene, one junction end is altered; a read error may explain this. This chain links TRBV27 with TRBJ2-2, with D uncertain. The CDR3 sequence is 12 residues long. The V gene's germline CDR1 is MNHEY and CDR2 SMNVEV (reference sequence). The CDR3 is CASSQNAGELFF. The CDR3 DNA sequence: TGTGCCAGCAGCCAGAACGCCGGGGAGCTGTTTTTT.

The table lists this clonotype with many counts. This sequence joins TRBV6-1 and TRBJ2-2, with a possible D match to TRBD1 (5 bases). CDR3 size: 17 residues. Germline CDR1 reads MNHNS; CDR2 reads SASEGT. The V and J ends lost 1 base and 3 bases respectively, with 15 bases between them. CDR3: CASSEGRATHYTGELFF. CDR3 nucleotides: TGTGCCAGCAGTGAAGGCAGGGCCACTCATTACACCGGGGAGCTGTTTTTT.

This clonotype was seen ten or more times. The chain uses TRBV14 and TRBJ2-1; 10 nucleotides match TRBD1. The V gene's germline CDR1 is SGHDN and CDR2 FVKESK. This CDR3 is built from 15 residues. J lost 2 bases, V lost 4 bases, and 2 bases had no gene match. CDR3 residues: CASSRGTGAYNEQFF. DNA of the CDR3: TGTGCCAGCAGCCGCGGGACAGGGGCCTACAATGAGCAGTTCTTC.

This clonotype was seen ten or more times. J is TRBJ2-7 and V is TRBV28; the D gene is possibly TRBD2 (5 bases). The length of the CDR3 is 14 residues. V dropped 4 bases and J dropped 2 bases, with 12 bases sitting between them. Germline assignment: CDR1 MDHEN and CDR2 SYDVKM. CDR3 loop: CASSYSTGTYEQYF. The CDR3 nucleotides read TGTGCCAGCAGTTACTCGACGGGGACCTACGAGCAGTACTTC. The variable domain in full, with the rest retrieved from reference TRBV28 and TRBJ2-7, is DVKVTQSSRYLVKRTGEKVFLECVQDMDHENMFWYRQDPGLGLRLIYFSYDVKMKEKGDIPEGYSVSREKKERFSLILESASTNQTSMYLCASSYSTGTYEQYFGPGTRLTVT.

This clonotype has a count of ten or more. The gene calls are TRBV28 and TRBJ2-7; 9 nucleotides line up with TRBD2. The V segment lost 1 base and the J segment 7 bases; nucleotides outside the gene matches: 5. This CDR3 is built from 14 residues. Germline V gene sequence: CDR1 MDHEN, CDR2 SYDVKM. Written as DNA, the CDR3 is TGTGCCAGCAGTTTATTCGGGCTAGCGGGAGAGCAGTACTTC. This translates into CASSLFGLAGEQYF.

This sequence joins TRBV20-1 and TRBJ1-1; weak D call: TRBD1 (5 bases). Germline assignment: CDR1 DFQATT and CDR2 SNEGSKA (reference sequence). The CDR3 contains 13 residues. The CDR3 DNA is TGCGGGGGGAAGGGAAACATGAACACTGAAGCTTTCTTT. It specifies CGGKGNMNTEAFF.

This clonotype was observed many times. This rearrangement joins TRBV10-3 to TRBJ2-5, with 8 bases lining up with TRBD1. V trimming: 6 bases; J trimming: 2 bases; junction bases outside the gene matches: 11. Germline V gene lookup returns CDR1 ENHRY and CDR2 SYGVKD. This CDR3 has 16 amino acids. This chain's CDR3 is CAISPGQGGWQETQYF. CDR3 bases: TGTGCCATCAGCCCCGGACAGGGAGGTTGGCAAGAGACCCAGTACTTC.

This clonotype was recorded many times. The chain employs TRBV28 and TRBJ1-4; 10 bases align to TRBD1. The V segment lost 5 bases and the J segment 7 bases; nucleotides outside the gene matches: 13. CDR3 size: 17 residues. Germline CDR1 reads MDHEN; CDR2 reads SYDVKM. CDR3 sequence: CASSLSWTGGYGEKLFF. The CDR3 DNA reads TGTGCCAGCAGTCTATCCTGGACAGGGGGGTACGGTGAAAAACTGTTTTTT.

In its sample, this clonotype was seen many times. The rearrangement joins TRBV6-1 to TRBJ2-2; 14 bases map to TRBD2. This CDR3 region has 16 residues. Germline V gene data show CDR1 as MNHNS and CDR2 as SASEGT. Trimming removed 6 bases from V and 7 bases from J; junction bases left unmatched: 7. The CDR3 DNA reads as TGTGCCAGCAGCCTCGGGACTAGCGGGAGCGGCGGGGAGCTGTTTTTT. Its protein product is CASSLGTSGSGGELFF.

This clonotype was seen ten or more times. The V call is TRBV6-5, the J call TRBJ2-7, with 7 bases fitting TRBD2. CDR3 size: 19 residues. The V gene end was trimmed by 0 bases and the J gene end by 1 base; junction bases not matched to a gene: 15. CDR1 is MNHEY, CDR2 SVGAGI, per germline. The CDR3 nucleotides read TGTGCCAGCAGTTACTCCCCCCCGGGACTATCCTCGCCATCCTACGAGCAGTACTTC. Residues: CASSYSPPGLSSPSYEQYF.

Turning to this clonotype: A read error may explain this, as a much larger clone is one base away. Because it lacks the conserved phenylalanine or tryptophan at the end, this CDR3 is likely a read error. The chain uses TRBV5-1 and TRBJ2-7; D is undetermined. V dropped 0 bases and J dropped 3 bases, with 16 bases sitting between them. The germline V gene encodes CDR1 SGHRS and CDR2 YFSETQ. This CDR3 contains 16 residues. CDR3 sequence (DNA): TGCGCCAGCAGCTTGGCTCCCCTGCCCGGGTTCTACGAGCAGTACCTC. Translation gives CASSLAPLPGFYEQYL.

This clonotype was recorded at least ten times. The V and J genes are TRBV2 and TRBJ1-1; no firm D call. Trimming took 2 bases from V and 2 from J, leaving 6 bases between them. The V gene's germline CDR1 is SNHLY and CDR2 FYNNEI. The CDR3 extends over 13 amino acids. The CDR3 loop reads CASSEPGNTEAFF. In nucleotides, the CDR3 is TGTGCCAGCAGTGAACCAGGAAACACTGAAGCTTTCTTT.

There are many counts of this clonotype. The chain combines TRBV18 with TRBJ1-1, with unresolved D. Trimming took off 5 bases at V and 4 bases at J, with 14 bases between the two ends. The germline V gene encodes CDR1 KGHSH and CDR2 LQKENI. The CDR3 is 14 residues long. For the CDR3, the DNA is TGTGCCAGCTCATACGAACAGTCTATCACTGAAGCTTTCTTT. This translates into CASSYEQSITEAFF. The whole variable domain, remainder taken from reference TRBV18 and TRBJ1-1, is NAGVMQNPRHLVRRRGQEARLRCSPMKGHSHVYWYRQLPEEGLKFMVYLQKENIIDESGMPKERFSAEFPKEGPSILRIQQVVRGDSAAYFCASSYEQSITEAFFGQGTRLTVV.

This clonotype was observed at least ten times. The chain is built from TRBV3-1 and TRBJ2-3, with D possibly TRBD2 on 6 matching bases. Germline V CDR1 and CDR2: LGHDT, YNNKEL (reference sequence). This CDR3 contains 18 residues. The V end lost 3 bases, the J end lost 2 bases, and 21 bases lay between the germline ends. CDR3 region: CASSQVAYRPGDTDTQYF. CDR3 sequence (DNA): TGTGCCAGCAGCCAGGTGGCCTACCGGCCGGGGGACACAGATACGCAGTATTTT.

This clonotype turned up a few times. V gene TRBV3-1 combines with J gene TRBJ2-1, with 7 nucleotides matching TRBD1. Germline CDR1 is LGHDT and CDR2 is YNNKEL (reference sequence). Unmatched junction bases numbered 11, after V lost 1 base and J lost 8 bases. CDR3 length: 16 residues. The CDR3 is CASSQVSTGVWDEQFF. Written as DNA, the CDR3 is TGTGCCAGCAGCCAAGTGTCCACAGGGGTGTGGGATGAGCAGTTCTTC.

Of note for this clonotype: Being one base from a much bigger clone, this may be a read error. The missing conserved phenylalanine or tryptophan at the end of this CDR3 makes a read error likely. This CDR3 reads CSARAPGLSSYEQYL. CDR3 in DNA: TGCAGTGCTAGGGCCCCGGGACTGAGCTCCTACGAGCAGTACCTC. The chain is built from TRBV20-1 and TRBJ2-7; TRBD2 might be the D (6 bases). The germline V gene has CDR1 DFQATT and CDR2 SNEGSKA (reference sequence). Trimming stripped 3 bases from V and 0 bases from J, with 15 bases between. This CDR3 contains 15 residues.

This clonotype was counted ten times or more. CDR3 in DNA: TGTGCCAGCAGCCAAGAAGGTCGGCAGGCCTATGGCTACACCTTC. Residues: CASSQEGRQAYGYTF. V and J are TRBV3-1 and TRBJ1-2; the D is unclear. The CDR3 spans 15 residues. Germline V gene sequence: CDR1 LGHDT, CDR2 YNNKEL (reference sequence). Trimming took 0 bases from V and 4 from J, leaving 12 bases between them.

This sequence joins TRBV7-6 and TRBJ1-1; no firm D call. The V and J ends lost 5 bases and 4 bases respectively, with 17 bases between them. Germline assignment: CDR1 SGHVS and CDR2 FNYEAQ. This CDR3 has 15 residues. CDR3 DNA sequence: TGTGCCAGCAGCCAGAACGCGGGGTCCGGCACTGAAGCTTTCTTT. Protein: CASSQNAGSGTEAFF.

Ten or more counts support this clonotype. The CDR3 DNA reads TGTGCCAGCAAGAAAGCGGGACAGGGAGATGAAAAACTGTTTTTT. It is translated as CASKKAGQGDEKLFF. The chain links TRBV27 to TRBJ1-4, with TRBD1 matching over 9 bases. Germline trimming cut 7 bases from V and 6 bases from J; bases unmatched to any gene: 9. The germline V gene encodes CDR1 MNHEY and CDR2 SMNVEV (reference sequence). The CDR3 length is 15 residues. Full variable domain (outside the CDR3, taken from reference TRBV27 and TRBJ1-4): EAQVTQNPRYLITVTGKKLTVTCSQNMNHEYMSWYRQDPGLGLRQIYYSMNVEVTDKGDVPEGYKVSRKEKRNFPLILESPSPNQTSLYFCASKKAGQGDEKLFFGSGTQLSVL.

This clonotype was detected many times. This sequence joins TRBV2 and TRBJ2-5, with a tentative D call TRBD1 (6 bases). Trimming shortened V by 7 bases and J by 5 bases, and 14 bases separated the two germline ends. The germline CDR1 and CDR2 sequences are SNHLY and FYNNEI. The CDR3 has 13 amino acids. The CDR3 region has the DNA TGTGCCAGCACCAAATTTCAGGGGGAGACCCAGTACTTC. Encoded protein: CASTKFQGETQYF.

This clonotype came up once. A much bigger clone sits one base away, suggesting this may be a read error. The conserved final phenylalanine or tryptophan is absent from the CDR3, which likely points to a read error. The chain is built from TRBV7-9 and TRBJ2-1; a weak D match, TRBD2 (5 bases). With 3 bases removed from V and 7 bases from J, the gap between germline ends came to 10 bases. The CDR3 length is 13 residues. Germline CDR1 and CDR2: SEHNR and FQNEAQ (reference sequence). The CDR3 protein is CASSFGLWNEQFC. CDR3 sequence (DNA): TGTGCCAGCAGCTTTGGACTCTGGAATGAGCAGTTCTGC.

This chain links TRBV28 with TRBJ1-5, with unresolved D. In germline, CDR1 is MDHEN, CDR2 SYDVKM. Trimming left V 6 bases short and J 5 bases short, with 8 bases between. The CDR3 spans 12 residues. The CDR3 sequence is CASRARYQPQHF. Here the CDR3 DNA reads TGTGCCAGCAGGGCGAGGTATCAGCCCCAGCATTTT.

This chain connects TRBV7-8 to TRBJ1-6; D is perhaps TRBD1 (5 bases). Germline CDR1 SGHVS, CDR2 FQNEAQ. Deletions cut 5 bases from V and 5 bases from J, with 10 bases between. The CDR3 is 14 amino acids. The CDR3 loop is CASSTGLNNSPLHF. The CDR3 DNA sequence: TGTGCCAGCAGCACGGGACTGAATAATTCACCCCTCCACTTT.

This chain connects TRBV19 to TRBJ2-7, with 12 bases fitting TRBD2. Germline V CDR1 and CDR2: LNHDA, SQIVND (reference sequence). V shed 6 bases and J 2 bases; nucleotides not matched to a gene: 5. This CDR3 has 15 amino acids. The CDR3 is CASSFRLAGAYEQYF. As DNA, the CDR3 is TGTGCCAGTAGCTTCCGACTAGCGGGAGCCTACGAGCAGTACTTC.

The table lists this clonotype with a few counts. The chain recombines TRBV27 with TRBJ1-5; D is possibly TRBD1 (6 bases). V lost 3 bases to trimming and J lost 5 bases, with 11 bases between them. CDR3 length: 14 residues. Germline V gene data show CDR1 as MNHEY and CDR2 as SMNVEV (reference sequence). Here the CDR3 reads CASSFSGAHQPQHF. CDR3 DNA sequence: TGTGCCAGCAGTTTTTCGGGGGCTCATCAGCCCCAGCATTTT.

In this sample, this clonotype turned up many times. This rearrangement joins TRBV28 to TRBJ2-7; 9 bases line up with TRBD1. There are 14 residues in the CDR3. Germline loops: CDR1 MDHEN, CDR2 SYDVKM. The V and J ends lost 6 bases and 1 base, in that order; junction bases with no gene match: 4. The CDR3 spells CASRPGQGSYEQYF. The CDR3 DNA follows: TGTGCCAGCAGACCGGGACAGGGATCCTACGAGCAGTACTTC.